This TCR beta chain appears in the sequencing data of a study of CD8+ T cells in alopecia areata. On this clone: Its antigen is as yet unknown.

V was trimmed by 4 bases and J by 4 bases, leaving 6 bases between them. CDR1 and CDR2 from the germline V gene are MNHEY and SMNVEV (reference sequence). The CDR3 has 12 residues. The authors extracted RNA and reverse transcribed it into cDNA as the sequencing template. Method: immunoSEQ multiplex PCR; TCRdb's copy keeps in-frame clones and lacks some. The data contain a few hundred thousand clones, approximately 70% of them singletons. Points from the study as a whole: While patients received tofacitinib, many expanded lesional clones remained present in scalp and blood.

Treatment noted: oral pan-JAK inhibitor, 5-10 mg twice daily. This specimen was CD4+ T cells sorted from blood, taken at week 44, from a patient treated with tofacitinib. The receptor's source is a human donor with alopecia areata. The rearrangement uses TRBV27 and TRBJ2-3; D gene uncertain. The CDR3 sequence: CASSSPPDTQYF. DNA of the CDR3: TGTGCCAGCAGTTCCCCCCCAGATACGCAGTATTTT.